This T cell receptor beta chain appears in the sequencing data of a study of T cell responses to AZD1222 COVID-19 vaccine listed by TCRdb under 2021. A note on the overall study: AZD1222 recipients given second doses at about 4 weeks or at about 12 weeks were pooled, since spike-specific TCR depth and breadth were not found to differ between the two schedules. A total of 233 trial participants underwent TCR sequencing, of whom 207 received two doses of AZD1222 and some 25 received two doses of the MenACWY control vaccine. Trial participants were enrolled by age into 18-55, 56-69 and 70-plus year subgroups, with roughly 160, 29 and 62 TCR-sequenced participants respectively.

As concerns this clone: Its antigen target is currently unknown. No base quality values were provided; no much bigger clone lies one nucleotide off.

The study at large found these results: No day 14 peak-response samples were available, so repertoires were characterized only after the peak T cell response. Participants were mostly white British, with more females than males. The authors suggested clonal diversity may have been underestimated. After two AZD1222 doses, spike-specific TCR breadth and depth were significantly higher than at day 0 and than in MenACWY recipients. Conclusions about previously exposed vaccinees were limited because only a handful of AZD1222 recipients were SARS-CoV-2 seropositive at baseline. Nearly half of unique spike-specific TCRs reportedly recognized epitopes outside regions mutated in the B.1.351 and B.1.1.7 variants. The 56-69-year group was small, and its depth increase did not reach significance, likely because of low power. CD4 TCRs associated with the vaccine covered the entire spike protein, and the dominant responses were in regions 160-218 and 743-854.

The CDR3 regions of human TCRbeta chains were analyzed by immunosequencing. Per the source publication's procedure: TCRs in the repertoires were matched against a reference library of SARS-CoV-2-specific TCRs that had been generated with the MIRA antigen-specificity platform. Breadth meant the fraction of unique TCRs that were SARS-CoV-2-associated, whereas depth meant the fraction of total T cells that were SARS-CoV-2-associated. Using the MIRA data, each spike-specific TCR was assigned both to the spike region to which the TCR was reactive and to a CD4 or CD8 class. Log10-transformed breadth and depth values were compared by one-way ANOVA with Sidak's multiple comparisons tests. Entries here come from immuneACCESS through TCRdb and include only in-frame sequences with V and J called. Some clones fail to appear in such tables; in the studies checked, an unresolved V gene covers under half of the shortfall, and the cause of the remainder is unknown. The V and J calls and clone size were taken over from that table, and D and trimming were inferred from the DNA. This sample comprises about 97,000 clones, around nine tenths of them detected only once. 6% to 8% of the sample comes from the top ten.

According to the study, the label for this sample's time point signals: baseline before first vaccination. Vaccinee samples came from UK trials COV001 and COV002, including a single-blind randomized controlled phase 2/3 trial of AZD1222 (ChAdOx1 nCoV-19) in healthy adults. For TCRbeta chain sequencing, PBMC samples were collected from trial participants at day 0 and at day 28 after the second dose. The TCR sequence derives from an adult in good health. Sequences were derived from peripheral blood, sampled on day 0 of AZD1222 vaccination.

The CDR3 reads as follows: CASSPQGVLNEQFF. The DNA sequence follows: TGTGCCAGCAGCCCCCAGGGAGTTTTGAATGAGCAGTTCTTC. Recombination joined TRBV7-3 with TRBJ2-1; the D gene is tentatively TRBD1 or TRBD2, each matching 5 bases. The germline ends are 15 bases apart after V is trimmed by 5 bases and J by 7 bases. From the germline V gene, CDR1 is SGHTA and CDR2 is FQGTGA. From the cysteine through the phenylalanine, the CDR3 covers 14 amino acids. The entry retains the CDR3 DNA only, 42 bases that are in frame from base 1.